The 14 T cell receptor beta chains below all came from one sample that was sequenced in a study of lymphopenia after photon versus proton radiotherapy. Profiled with immunoSEQ multiplex PCR; TCRdb holds only in-frame clones, not every one. The data hold about 49,000 clones, with over 70% observed a single time. Specimen: peripheral blood, collected from a patient treated with photon-based radiotherapy. These receptor sequences come from a man in his forties or fifties with gastric cancer.

The chain joins TRBV7-2 to TRBJ2-5; 9 bases line up with TRBD1. This CDR3 is 16 amino acids long. Trimming cost V 5 bases and J 3 bases; bases outside gene matches: 10. Germline-derived CDR1 and CDR2 are SGHTA and FQGNSA. The CDR3 sequence: CASSPGTGYSEETQYF. The DNA of the CDR3 is TGTGCCAGCAGCCCTGGGACAGGGTATTCGGAAGAGACCCAGTACTTC.

The V and J genes are TRBV11-2 and TRBJ1-1; possibly TRBD1 for D (6 bases). The CDR3 loop spans 15 amino acids. Germline CDR1 and CDR2: SGHAT and FQNNGV. The V end lost 1 base, the J end lost 4 bases, and 13 bases lay between the germline ends. CDR3 sequence (DNA): TGTGCCAGCAGCTTAGTTATCGGGGGGCCCACTGAAGCTTTCTTT. This codes for CASSLVIGGPTEAFF.

This chain uses TRBV6-5 with TRBJ1-1; D remains ambiguous. The V end was cut by 2 bases, the J end by 4 bases, with 14 bases between. Per the germline V gene, CDR1 is MNHEY and CDR2 is SVGAGI. CDR3 length: 15 amino acids. CDR3 coding DNA: TGTGCCAGCAGTTACGGACGGACTCGGGGCACTGAAGCTTTCTTT. Amino acids: CASSYGRTRGTEAFF.

This clone was observed a few times. The chain recombines TRBV5-6 with TRBJ2-1; D gene uncertain. With 0 bases removed from V and 6 bases from J, the gap between germline ends came to 7 bases. This CDR3 comprises 13 residues. Germline V gene data show CDR1 as SGHDT and CDR2 as YYEEEE. CDR3 loop: CASSLVGVNEQFF. CDR3 coding DNA: TGTGCCAGCAGCTTGGTTGGGGTCAATGAGCAGTTCTTC.

This rearrangement joins TRBV11-2 to TRBJ1-1, with D maybe TRBD1 (5 bases). The V gene lost 5 bases and the J gene lost 0 bases, with 10 bases spanning the gap. Germline CDR1 and CDR2: SGHAT and FQNNGV. This CDR3 region has 14 residues. CDR3 sequence reads: CASSPGPLNTEAFF. The CDR3 DNA reads TGTGCCAGCAGCCCGGGACCCTTGAACACTGAAGCTTTCTTT.

This clone was observed a handful of times. The rearrangement joins TRBV27 to TRBJ1-1, with TRBD1 identical over 9 bases. This CDR3 has 13 amino acids. Looked up from germline, CDR1 is MNHEY and CDR2 is SMNVEV (reference sequence). With 6 bases clipped from V and 5 bases from J, the junction kept 4 bases outside the gene matches. CDR3 sequence: CASRGQGITEAFF. In DNA form, the CDR3 reads TGTGCCAGCAGGGGACAGGGTATTACTGAAGCTTTCTTT.

This chain joins TRBV30 and TRBJ1-1; 8 nucleotides agree with TRBD1. Germline V gene data show CDR1 as GTSNPN and CDR2 as SVGIG (reference sequence). The ends lost 5 bases at V and 3 bases at J; junction bases unmatched: 5. The CDR3 runs 13 residues. The CDR3 sequence is CAWQDRVDTEAFF. CDR3 nucleotides: TGTGCCTGGCAGGACAGGGTCGACACTGAAGCTTTCTTT.

This clone has more than one count but fewer than ten. The V gene is TRBV28, the J gene TRBJ1-5; no definite D call. The ends were cut back, 4 bases at V and 3 bases at J, with 16 bases in the middle. CDR1 MDHEN and CDR2 SYDVKM come from the germline V gene. The CDR3 consists of 16 residues. Here the CDR3 DNA reads TGTGCCAGCAGTTCCCTCATAGCCGGGGTCAATCAGCCCCAGCATTTT. It translates to CASSSLIAGVNQPQHF.

V usage is TRBV27 and J usage is TRBJ2-2; the match to TRBD1 covers 8 bases. This CDR3 region has 16 residues. CDR1 MNHEY and CDR2 SMNVEV come from the germline V gene (reference sequence). With 4 bases clipped from V and 6 bases from J, the junction kept 10 bases outside the gene matches. The CDR3 DNA is TGTGCCAGCAGTTCAGCCATTTCGACAGGGGCCGGGGAGCTGTTTTTT. Its protein is CASSSAISTGAGELFF.

V and J are TRBV14 and TRBJ1-2; D gene ambiguous. Trimming left V 0 bases short and J 2 bases short, with 4 bases between. The length of the CDR3 is 13 residues. Looked up from germline, CDR1 is SGHDN and CDR2 is FVKESK. The CDR3 sequence is CASSQDLNYGYTF. The CDR3 DNA follows: TGTGCCAGCAGCCAAGACCTGAACTATGGCTACACCTTC.

The V call is TRBV21-1, the J call TRBJ2-1. TRBV21-1 is listed as a pseudogene. The CDR3 runs to 17 residues. The CDR3 sequence is CASSKVEGQGSCNEQFF. DNA of the CDR3: TGTGCCAGCAGCAAAGTTGAGGGGCAGGGCTCCTGCAATGAGCAGTTCTTC.

The genes are TRBV7-2 and TRBJ1-5; D perhaps matches TRBD1 (6 bases). V was pared by 2 bases and J by 0 bases, with 14 bases between. The CDR3 sequence is 17 residues long. Per the germline V gene, CDR1 is SGHTA and CDR2 is FQGNSA. CDR3 residues: CASSLSPRGPSNQPQHF. CDR3 DNA sequence: TGTGCCAGCAGCTTAAGTCCCAGGGGACCTAGCAATCAGCCCCAGCATTTT.

This chain links TRBV6-5 with TRBJ2-1; 8 bases match TRBD1. The CDR3 sequence is 14 residues long. Germline V lookup: CDR1 MNHEY, CDR2 SVGAGI. With 5 bases clipped from V and 3 bases from J, the junction kept 3 bases outside the gene matches. CDR3 sequence reads: CASSTGQGYNEQFF. CDR3 nucleotides: TGTGCCAGCAGTACCGGACAGGGCTACAATGAGCAGTTCTTC.

CDR3 sequence (DNA): TGCGCCAGCAGCTTGGTAGCGGAAACCTACAATGAGCAGTTCTTC. It is translated as CASSLVAETYNEQFF. The genes are TRBV5-1 and TRBJ2-1; possibly TRBD2 for D (6 bases). The CDR3 runs 15 residues. The germline V gene encodes CDR1 SGHRS and CDR2 YFSETQ. The germline V and J ends were trimmed by 0 bases and 2 bases, with 9 bases remaining between them.